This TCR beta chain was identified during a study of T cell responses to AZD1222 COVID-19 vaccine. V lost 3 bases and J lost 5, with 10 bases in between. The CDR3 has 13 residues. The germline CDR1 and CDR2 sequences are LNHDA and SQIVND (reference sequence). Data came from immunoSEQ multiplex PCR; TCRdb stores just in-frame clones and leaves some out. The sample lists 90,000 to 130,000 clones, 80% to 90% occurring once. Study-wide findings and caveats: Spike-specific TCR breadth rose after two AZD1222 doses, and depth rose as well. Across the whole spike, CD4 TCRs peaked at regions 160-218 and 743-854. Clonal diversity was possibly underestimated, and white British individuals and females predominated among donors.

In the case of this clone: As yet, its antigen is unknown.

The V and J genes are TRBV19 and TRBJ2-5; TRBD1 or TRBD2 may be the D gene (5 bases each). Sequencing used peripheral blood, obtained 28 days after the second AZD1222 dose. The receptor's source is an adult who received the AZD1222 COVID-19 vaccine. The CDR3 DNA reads TGTGCCAGTAGTATCTCCAGGGACGAGACCCAGTACTTC. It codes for CASSISRDETQYF.